This is a list of T cell receptor beta chains from one sample in a study of blood T cell repertoires in COVID-19. Repertoires were generated with immunoSEQ multiplex PCR, while TCRdb's copy carries only in-frame clones and drops some. The repertoire includes more than 300,000 clones, around 90% of them detected once, and 4.5% to 7% sits in the top ten. The sequencing sample was made of PBMCs or T cells enriched from blood (not recorded which). The receptors shown here come from a woman under 40 who had recovered from COVID-19. Each CDR3 is given with its conserved first and last residue. The D gene is left open where the match is weak. Clone size is stated in some rows and not others, as once, few, many or a class when expanded.

>11|.|TRBJ1-3|TRBV29-1|.
TGCGTAGCAGGGGACGGAAACACCATATATTTT
CVAGDGNTIYF
>20|TRBD2|TRBJ2-3|TRBV7-3|once
TGTGCCAGCAGCTTACGGCCAGCGGGTGGGAGGGCTACTAGCACAGATACGCAGTATTTT
CASSLRPAGGRATSTDTQYF
>14|TRBD2|TRBJ2-1|TRBV3-1/TRBV3-2|.
TGTGCCAGCACTGAGACTAGCAGTAGCGATGAGCAGTTCTTC
CASTETSSSDEQFF
>14|TRBD1|TRBJ1-5|TRBV19|.
TGTGCCAGTAGTACGGACAGGAGCAATCAGCCCCAGCATTTT
CASSTDRSNQPQHF
>15|TRBD2|TRBJ2-2|TRBV14|.
TGTGCCAGCAGCATCGTCCGGGGGGGCACCGGGGAGCTGTTTTTT
CASSIVRGGTGELFF
>13|.|TRBJ1-1|TRBV6-5|.
TGTGCCAGCAGTTCGACAGTAGGCACTGAAGCTTTCTTT
CASSSTVGTEAFF
>15|.|TRBJ1-1|TRBV5-1|.
TGCGCCAGCAGTCCGAGACAGGACTCGAACACTGAAGCTTTCTTT
CASSPRQDSNTEAFF
>12|.|TRBJ1-2|TRBV11-2|.
TGTGCCAGCAGAAAAGACAGCTATGGCTACACCTTC
CASRKDSYGYTF
>17|.|TRBJ1-2|TRBV19|.
TGTGCCAGTAGTATGTTGCGGGTCCAGGCGGCGGTCCTCGACTACACCTTC
CASSMLRVQAAVLDYTF
>16|.|TRBJ2-1|TRBV19|.
TGTGCCAGTAGTATTTTTGGGGGGAAAGCCTACAATGAGCAGTTCTTC
CASSIFGGKAYNEQFF
>17|TRBD1|TRBJ1-1|TRBV11-2|.
TGTGCCAGCACCAATCGGGGGGACAGGGATCGGGACACTGAAGCTTTCTTT
CASTNRGDRDRDTEAFF
>14|.|TRBJ2-7|TRBV6-5|once
TGTGCCAGCAGGGGCGGACAGAGCTCCTACGAGCAGTACTTC
CASRGGQSSYEQYF
>14|TRBD1|TRBJ1-3|TRBV7-2|.
TGTGCCAGCAGCTTAGGACAGGGTGGAAACACCATATATTTT
CASSLGQGGNTIYF
>14|.|TRBJ2-5|TRBV5-1|.
TGCGCCAGCAGCTTGGGACAGACCCAAGAGACCCAGTACTTC
CASSLGQTQETQYF
>15|TRBD1|TRBJ2-2|TRBV7-7|.
TGTGCTAGCAGCCGGGACAGCGCGAACACCGGGGAGCTGTTTTTT
CASSRDSANTGELFF
>15|.|TRBJ2-2|TRBV27|.
TGTGCCAGCAGTCGCGGGGGCCCTAACACCGGGGAGCTGTTTTTT
CASSRGGPNTGELFF
>14|TRBD2|TRBJ2-5|TRBV5-1|.
TGCGCCAGCAGCTTGGTTGGCGGGGGAGAGACCCAGTACTTC
CASSLVGGGETQYF
>12|.|TRBJ2-1|TRBV30|.
TGTGCCTGGAGTCCCCCCCGCAATGAGCAGTTCTTC
CAWSPPRNEQFF
>14|TRBD2|TRBJ2-2|TRBV3-1/TRBV3-2|.
TGTGCCAGCAGCCGAGGGACTAACGGCGGGGAGCTGTTTTTT
CASSRGTNGGELFF
>14|TRBD1|TRBJ1-2|TRBV4-1|few
TGCGCCAGCAGCCAAGAGGACAGGGGATATGGCTACACCTTC
CASSQEDRGYGYTF
>14|.|TRBJ1-2|TRBV10-3|.
TGTGCCATCAGTGCCTTAGGGGCGGCCGATGGCTACACCTTC
CAISALGAADGYTF
>13|.|TRBJ2-7|TRBV12-3/TRBV12-4|.
TGTGCCAGCAGTTCCCCGTACTCCTACGAGCAGTACTTC
CASSSPYSYEQYF
>16|TRBD2|TRBJ2-3|TRBV5-1|.
TGCGCCAGCAGCTCGGGACTAGCGGGTCTCACAGATACGCAGTATTTT
CASSSGLAGLTDTQYF
>12|.|TRBJ1-2|TRBV30|.
TGTGCCTGGAGCGACGAAGGAGGCGGCTACACCTTC
CAWSDEGGGYTF
>18|.|TRBJ2-3|TRBV3-1/TRBV3-2|.
TGTGCCAGCAGCCAAGATTTCCCGGGGATAGCGCCGGGAGATACGCAGTATTTT
CASSQDFPGIAPGDTQYF
>18|.|TRBJ2-3|TRBV24-1|.
TGTGCCACCAGTGATTTGCCAGCGGATTCTCGAAGCACAGATACGCAGTATTTT
CATSDLPADSRSTDTQYF
>13|.|TRBJ1-1|TRBV14|.
TGTGCCAGCAGACTAGGAGGGAACACTGAAGCTTTCTTT
CASRLGGNTEAFF
>15|TRBD2|TRBJ2-1|TRBV18|.
TGTGCCAGCTCACCTGAGCGGGGGGGTTACAATGAGCAGTTCTTC
CASSPERGGYNEQFF
>14|.|TRBJ1-4|TRBV11-2|.
TGTGCCAGCAGCTTGTCAGGTCTCGGTGAAAAACTGTTTTTT
CASSLSGLGEKLFF
>13|.|TRBJ1-1|TRBV7-2|.
TGTGCCAGCAGCTCCCAGGGGAGCACTGAAGCTTTCTTT
CASSSQGSTEAFF
>16|.|TRBJ1-2|TRBV18|once
TGTGCCAGCTCACCACTCGAGGCAGGGAAGGGTCCTGGCTACACCTTC
CASSPLEAGKGPGYTF
>13|.|TRBJ1-6|TRBV27|.
TGTGCCAGCAAACCAATGGGCCGTTCACCCCTCCACTTT
CASKPMGRSPLHF
>15|.|TRBJ1-1|TRBV7-8|.
TGTGCCAGCAGCGCCAAAGGGGGGGGACCCACTGAAGCTTTCTTT
CASSAKGGGPTEAFF
>15|.|TRBJ1-1|TRBV6-1|.
TGTGCCAGCAGTGAGGGAGAATATCAGGGGACTGAAGCTTTCTTT
CASSEGEYQGTEAFF
>17|.|TRBJ1-5|TRBV7-8|.
TGTGCCAGCAGCTTAGCGGGGCAGGGGAATAGCAATCAGCCCCAGCATTTT
CASSLAGQGNSNQPQHF
>16|.|TRBJ2-2|TRBV30|.
TGTGCCTGGAGTGTACGTCTCCGTCCATCGGCCGGGGAGCTGTTTTTT
CAWSVRLRPSAGELFF
>14|TRBD1|TRBJ1-1|TRBV30|.
TGTGCCTGGAGTGTGGGACAGGGGAACACTGAAGCTTTCTTT
CAWSVGQGNTEAFF
>15|TRBD2|TRBJ2-7|TRBV3-1/TRBV3-2|.
TGTGCCAGCAGACCCCGTGAGGGAGGGACCTACGAGCAGTACTTC
CASRPREGGTYEQYF
>14|TRBD1|TRBJ2-7|TRBV2|.
TGTGCCAGCAGCGGACAGGGTGTCGTGTACGAGCAGTACTTC
CASSGQGVVYEQYF
>15|TRBD2|TRBJ2-7|TRBV7-2|.
TGTGCCAGCAGTTACCGGACTAGCGGGGGTTACGAGCAGTACTTC
CASSYRTSGGYEQYF
>11|.|TRBJ2-7|TRBV7-2|.
TGTGCCAGCAGCTTAGGGGACTTGGCGTACTTC
CASSLGDLAYF
>13|.|TRBJ2-3|TRBV11-3|.
TGTGCCAGCAGCCCGGGGAGTACAGATACGCAGTATTTT
CASSPGSTDTQYF